This TCR beta chain emerged from a study of blood T cells in healthy people across ages. Findings and limits, study-wide: Strong correlation linked observed beta diversity and percent naive T cells.

Using a J-beta primer mix together with a sample-barcoded 5' primer, a second PCR was run for roughly 7 to 11 cycles. No fewer than 2.5 million CDR3-containing paired-end reads came from each sample. TCRdb re-analysed the 5' RACE reads in MiXCR, keeping a single row per CDR3 protein. The sample lists 780,000 or so distinct CDR3 sequences; about 61% were seen once. V lost 0 bases and J lost 1, with 7 bases in between. Germline V gene data show CDR1 as SNHLY and CDR2 as FYNNEI. The CDR3 length is 14 residues. For this clonotype: What it binds is unknown.

The chain recombines TRBV2 with TRBJ2-7; TRBD2 is a possible D gene (5 bases). The sequenced material came from blood. This TCR was recovered from a man aged 35 to 55 in good health. Written as DNA, the CDR3 is TGTGCCAGCAGTGAAGCGCGAGGGTCCTACGAGCAGTACTTC. It translates to CASSEARGSYEQYF.